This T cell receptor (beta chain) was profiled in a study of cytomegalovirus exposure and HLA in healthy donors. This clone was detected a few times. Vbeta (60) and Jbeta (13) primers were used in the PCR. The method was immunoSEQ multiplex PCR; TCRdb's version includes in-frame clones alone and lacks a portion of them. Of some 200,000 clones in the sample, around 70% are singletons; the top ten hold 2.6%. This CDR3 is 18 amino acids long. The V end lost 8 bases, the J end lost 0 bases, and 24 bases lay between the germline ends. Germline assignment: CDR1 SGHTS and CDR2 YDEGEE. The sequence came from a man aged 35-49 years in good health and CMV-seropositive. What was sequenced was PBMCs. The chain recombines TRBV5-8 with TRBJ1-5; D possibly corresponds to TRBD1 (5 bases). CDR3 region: CASRAADIQIYSNQPQHF. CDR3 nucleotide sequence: TGTGCCAGTAGAGCCGCGGACATACAGATATATAGCAATCAGCCCCAGCATTTT.